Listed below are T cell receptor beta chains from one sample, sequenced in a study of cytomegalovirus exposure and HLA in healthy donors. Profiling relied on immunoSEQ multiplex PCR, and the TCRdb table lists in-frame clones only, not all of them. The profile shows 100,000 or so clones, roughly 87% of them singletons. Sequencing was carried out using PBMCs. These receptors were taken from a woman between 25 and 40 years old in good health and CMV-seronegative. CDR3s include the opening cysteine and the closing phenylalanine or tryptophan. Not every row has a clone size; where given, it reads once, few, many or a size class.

CDR3 protein: CASKSIAPNTGELFF
clone size: -
CDR3 length: 15
V gene: TRBV27

CDR3 protein: CATRKAGSTDTQYF
clone size: -
CDR3 length: 14
V gene: TRBV7-2

CDR3 protein: CDKESSFSGANVLTF
clone size: -
CDR3 length: 15
V gene: TRBV2

CDR3 protein: CASSASWTGGAETQYF
clone size: -
CDR3 length: 16
V gene: TRBV7-6

CDR3 protein: CASSLVRVLDTGELFF
clone size: -
CDR3 length: 16
V gene: TRBV5-1

CDR3 protein: CASSLTVETQYF
clone size: -
CDR3 length: 12
V gene: TRBV5-1

CDR3 protein: CASSLNDRVNTEAFF
clone size: -
CDR3 length: 15
V gene: TRBV7-8

CDR3 protein: CASSRDYQETQYF
clone size: -
CDR3 length: 13
V gene: TRBV9

CDR3 protein: CASSSTGVGETQYF
clone size: -
CDR3 length: 14
V gene: TRBV7-3

CDR3 protein: CSVGEVPYEQYF
clone size: -
CDR3 length: 12
V gene: TRBV29-1

CDR3 protein: CASSPQQGQGGSRGYTF
clone size: -
CDR3 length: 17
V gene: TRBV18

CDR3 protein: CASSLLRAADTQYF
clone size: -
CDR3 length: 14
V gene: TRBV27

CDR3 protein: CASSLTGANTEAFF
clone size: -
CDR3 length: 14
V gene: TRBV5-1

CDR3 protein: CASSEYRAGNEQFF
clone size: -
CDR3 length: 14
V gene: TRBV25-1

CDR3 protein: CASRPNREKLFF
clone size: -
CDR3 length: 12
V gene: TRBV2

CDR3 protein: CASSPAGGGSETQYF
clone size: -
CDR3 length: 15
V gene: TRBV18

CDR3 protein: CASSLGGTGAEKLFF
clone size: -
CDR3 length: 15
V gene: TRBV7-3

CDR3 protein: CASSLVGGWNIQYF
clone size: -
CDR3 length: 14
V gene: TRBV28

CDR3 protein: CASRESTGAHGYTF
clone size: -
CDR3 length: 14
V gene: TRBV2

CDR3 protein: CASSSGQGRTPTPNEQYF
clone size: -
CDR3 length: 18
V gene: TRBV5-4

CDR3 protein: CASSPTGTYNEQFF
clone size: -
CDR3 length: 14
V gene: TRBV7-6

CDR3 protein: CASSRTGAYEQYF
clone size: -
CDR3 length: 13
V gene: TRBV7-6

CDR3 protein: CASSLQGYGYTF
clone size: few
CDR3 length: 12
V gene: TRBV5-4

CDR3 protein: CASTSTVRGHQPQHF
clone size: -
CDR3 length: 15
V gene: TRBV19

CDR3 protein: CASSLNKETQYF
clone size: -
CDR3 length: 12
V gene: TRBV7-3

CDR3 protein: CASSVAGGSNQPQHF
clone size: -
CDR3 length: 15
V gene: TRBV9

CDR3 protein: CASSNFAGTTNEKLFF
clone size: -
CDR3 length: 16
V gene: TRBV19

CDR3 protein: CASSDYGGSEPQHF
clone size: few
CDR3 length: 14
V gene: TRBV2

CDR3 protein: CASSSPAVNTEAFF
clone size: -
CDR3 length: 14
V gene: TRBV6-5

CDR3 protein: CASSYSPDYGYTF
clone size: -
CDR3 length: 13
V gene: TRBV6-5

CDR3 protein: CASSLDGLDTGELFF
clone size: many
CDR3 length: 15
V gene: TRBV7-2

CDR3 protein: CASSREAGHAAFF
clone size: -
CDR3 length: 13
V gene: TRBV7-9

CDR3 protein: CASRAGGRAEAFF
clone size: -
CDR3 length: 13
V gene: TRBV7-8

CDR3 protein: CASQTGGATEAFF
clone size: -
CDR3 length: 13
V gene: TRBV5-1

CDR3 protein: CASSPPGLARLFF
clone size: -
CDR3 length: 13
V gene: TRBV7-9

CDR3 protein: CASSGQATDREKKLFF
clone size: -
CDR3 length: 16
V gene: TRBV10-1

CDR3 protein: CASSLEASGVYPDTQYF
clone size: -
CDR3 length: 17
V gene: TRBV7-2

CDR3 protein: CASSTRDSLNEQFF
clone size: -
CDR3 length: 14
V gene: TRBV19

CDR3 protein: CASRRDFNTEAFF
clone size: once
CDR3 length: 13
V gene: TRBV2

CDR3 protein: CASSSQGYEQYF
clone size: -
CDR3 length: 12
V gene: TRBV6-1

CDR3 protein: CASSPSAGGIDTQYF
clone size: -
CDR3 length: 15
V gene: TRBV7-3

CDR3 protein: CASSVVGTDTQYF
clone size: -
CDR3 length: 13
V gene: TRBV9

CDR3 protein: CASSEGGEAFF
clone size: -
CDR3 length: 11
V gene: TRBV10-2

CDR3 protein: CASSLWGGQGVYTF
clone size: -
CDR3 length: 14
V gene: TRBV5-6

CDR3 protein: CASSGGTGGETQYF
clone size: -
CDR3 length: 14
V gene: TRBV19

CDR3 protein: CASSYDLDRSNEQYF
clone size: -
CDR3 length: 15
V gene: TRBV6-5

CDR3 protein: CASSKDRIYGYTF
clone size: -
CDR3 length: 13
V gene: TRBV6-6

CDR3 protein: CATSRDRGEQYF
clone size: -
CDR3 length: 12
V gene: TRBV15

CDR3 protein: CASSKPGLAGVVNEQFF
clone size: few
CDR3 length: 17
V gene: TRBV7-3

CDR3 protein: CASSYQGSYNEQFF
clone size: -
CDR3 length: 14
V gene: TRBV19

CDR3 protein: CASSLGTSRETQYF
clone size: -
CDR3 length: 14
V gene: TRBV5-1

CDR3 protein: CASSDSGSGGRDTQYF
clone size: -
CDR3 length: 16
V gene: TRBV9

CDR3 protein: CASAGSGSHAEQYF
clone size: few
CDR3 length: 14
V gene: TRBV9

CDR3 protein: CASGINRGNTIYF
clone size: -
CDR3 length: 13
V gene: TRBV28

CDR3 protein: CASSVGGVSYEQYF
clone size: -
CDR3 length: 14
V gene: TRBV9

CDR3 protein: CASSRGDQPQHF
clone size: -
CDR3 length: 12
V gene: TRBV28

CDR3 protein: CASSPGGPFGNQPQHF
clone size: -
CDR3 length: 16
V gene: TRBV12-1